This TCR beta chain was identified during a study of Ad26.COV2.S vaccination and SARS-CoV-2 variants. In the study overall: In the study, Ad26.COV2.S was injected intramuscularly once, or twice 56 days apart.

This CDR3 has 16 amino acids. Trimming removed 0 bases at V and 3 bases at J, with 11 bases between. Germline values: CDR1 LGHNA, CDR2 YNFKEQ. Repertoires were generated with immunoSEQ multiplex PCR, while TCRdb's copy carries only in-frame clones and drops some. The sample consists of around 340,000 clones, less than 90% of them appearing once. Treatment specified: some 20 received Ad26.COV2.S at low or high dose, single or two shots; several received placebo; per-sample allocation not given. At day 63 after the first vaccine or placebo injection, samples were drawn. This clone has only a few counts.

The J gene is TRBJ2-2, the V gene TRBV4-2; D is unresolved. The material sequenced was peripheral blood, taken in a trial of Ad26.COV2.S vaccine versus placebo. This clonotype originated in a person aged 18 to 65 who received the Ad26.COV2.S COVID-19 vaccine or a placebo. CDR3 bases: TGTGCCAGCAGCCAAGATATGAACACCTACACCGGGGAGCTGTTTTTT. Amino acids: CASSQDMNTYTGELFF.